Below, one T cell receptor (beta chain) is given with its context. Original processing methods: Nucleated cell number was recorded as an estimate derived from reference gene primer amplification. TCRdb keeps only in-frame clones here, not all; method: immunoSEQ multiplex PCR. The D gene and trimming were derived from the DNA, and the V and J assignments and clone size from that table. The table records over 200,000 clones, around 80% of them present only once. V lost 0 bases, J lost 1 base, and 4 bases stayed unmatched. CDR1 is SGDLS and CDR2 is YYNGEE in the germline V gene. The CDR3 sequence is 18 residues long. These data belong to a study of blood T cell repertoires in COVID-19.

This chain joins TRBV9 and TRBJ2-2; 12 bases are a match to TRBD2. Sequencing input: peripheral blood. The clonotype was recovered from a woman aged 40-49 years with acute or convalescent COVID-19. The CDR3 nucleotides are TGTGCCAGCAGCGTAGTTAGACTAGCGGGAGTGAACACCGGGGAGCTGTTTTTT. Protein sequence: CASSVVRLAGVNTGELFF.